The clone carrying this T cell receptor beta chain has a count of ten or more. The authors prepared the TCRbeta library with unique molecular identifiers. TCRdb used MiXCR to reprocess the PCR reads, holding one entry per CDR3 protein. The sample holds some 200,000 distinct CDR3 sequences, around 9.6% seen once. The sample comes from a study of T-cell reconstitution after alpha-beta-depleted transplantation in children. This CDR3 contains 15 residues. The germline V and J ends were trimmed by 8 bases and 1 base, with 17 bases remaining between them. Germline CDR1 ENHRY, CDR2 SYGVKD. This chain joins TRBV10-3 and TRBJ2-5, with D possibly being TRBD2 (6 bases). The sequencing here drew on PBMCs from the stem cell graft donor, taken from the stem cell graft. This receptor was obtained from a human donor who donated a stem cell graft to a child with acute lymphoblastic leukemia. In DNA, the CDR3 is TGTGCCATCTCGATGGGGGGAATGGTCCAAGAGACCCAGTACTTC. It yields the protein CAISMGGMVQETQYF.